This T cell receptor (beta chain) was documented in a study of blood T cell repertoires in COVID-19. Study details: The cDNA or gDNA used as material had been derived from T cells, B-cell-depleted T cells, or PBMCs.

Germline-derived CDR1 and CDR2 are SGDLS and YYNGEE. This CDR3 region has 14 residues. J was trimmed by 5 bases and V by 3 bases; bases with no gene match: 3. In the authors' methods: Amplified reference gene primers provided the basis for estimating nucleated cell counts. Assay: immunoSEQ multiplex PCR; the TCRdb copy retains only in-frame clones and omits some. From that table come the V and J calls and clone size; the DNA was used to work out D and trimming. The sample shows over 90,000 clones, around four fifths of them seen only once. The sequence came from a man between 60 and 75 years old with active or convalescent COVID-19. Material: peripheral blood. The V and J genes are TRBV9 and TRBJ2-1; TRBD1 agrees at 9 bases. CDR3 region: CASSATGGNNEQFF. The CDR3 region has the DNA TGTGCCAGCAGCGCGACAGGGGGAAACAATGAGCAGTTCTTC.